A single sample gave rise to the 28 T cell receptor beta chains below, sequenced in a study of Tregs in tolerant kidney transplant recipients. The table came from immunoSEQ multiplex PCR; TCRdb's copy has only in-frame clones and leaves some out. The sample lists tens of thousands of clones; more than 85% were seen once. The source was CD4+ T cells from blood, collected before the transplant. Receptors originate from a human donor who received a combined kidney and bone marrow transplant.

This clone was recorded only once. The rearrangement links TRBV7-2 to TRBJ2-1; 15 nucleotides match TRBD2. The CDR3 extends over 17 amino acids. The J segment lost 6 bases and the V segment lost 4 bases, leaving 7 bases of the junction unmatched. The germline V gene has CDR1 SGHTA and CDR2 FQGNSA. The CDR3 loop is CASSSFGLAGGSNEQFF. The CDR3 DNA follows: TGTGCCAGCAGCTCCTTCGGACTAGCGGGAGGGTCCAATGAGCAGTTCTTC.

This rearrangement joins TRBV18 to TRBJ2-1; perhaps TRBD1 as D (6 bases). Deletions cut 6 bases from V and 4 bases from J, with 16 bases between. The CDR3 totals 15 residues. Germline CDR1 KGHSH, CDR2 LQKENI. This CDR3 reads CASSPGTLEYNEQFF. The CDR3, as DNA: TGTGCCAGCTCTCCCGGGACACTGGAATACAATGAGCAGTTCTTC.

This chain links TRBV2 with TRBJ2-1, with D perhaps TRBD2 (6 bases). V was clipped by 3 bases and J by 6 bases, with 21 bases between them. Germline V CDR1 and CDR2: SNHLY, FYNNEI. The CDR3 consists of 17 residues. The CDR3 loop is CASSERRASENLNEQFF. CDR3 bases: TGTGCCAGCAGTGAGAGGAGAGCTAGCGAAAACCTCAATGAGCAGTTCTTC.

The CDR3 spells CASSTRLAGVGTDTQYF. CDR3 nucleotide sequence: TGTGCCAGCAGCACCCGACTAGCGGGGGTGGGGACAGATACGCAGTATTTT. V gene TRBV13 combines with J gene TRBJ2-3; 12 nucleotides align to TRBD2. V trimming: 5 bases; J trimming: 3 bases; junction bases outside the gene matches: 9. The CDR3 loop spans 17 amino acids. Germline V gene sequence: CDR1 PRHDT, CDR2 FYEKMQ (reference sequence).

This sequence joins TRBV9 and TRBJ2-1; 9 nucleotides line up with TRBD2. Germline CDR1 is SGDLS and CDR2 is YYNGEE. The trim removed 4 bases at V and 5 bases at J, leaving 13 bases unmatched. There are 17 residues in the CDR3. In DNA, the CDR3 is TGTGCCAGCAGCCCTCAAGGGAGCGGGAGGTTCCACAATGAGCAGTTCTTC. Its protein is CASSPQGSGRFHNEQFF.

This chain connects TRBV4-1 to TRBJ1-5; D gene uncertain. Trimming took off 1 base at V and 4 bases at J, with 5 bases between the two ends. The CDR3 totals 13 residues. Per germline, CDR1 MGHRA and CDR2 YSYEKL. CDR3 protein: CASSQGGNQPQHF. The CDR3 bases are TGCGCCAGCAGCCAAGGCGGGAATCAGCCCCAGCATTTT.

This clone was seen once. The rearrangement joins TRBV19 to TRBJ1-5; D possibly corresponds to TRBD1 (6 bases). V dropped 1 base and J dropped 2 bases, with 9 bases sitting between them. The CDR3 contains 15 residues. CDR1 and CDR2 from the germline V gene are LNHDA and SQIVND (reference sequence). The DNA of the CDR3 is TGTGCCAGTAGTATAGGCCGACAGGGCAATCAGCCCCAGCATTTT. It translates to CASSIGRQGNQPQHF.

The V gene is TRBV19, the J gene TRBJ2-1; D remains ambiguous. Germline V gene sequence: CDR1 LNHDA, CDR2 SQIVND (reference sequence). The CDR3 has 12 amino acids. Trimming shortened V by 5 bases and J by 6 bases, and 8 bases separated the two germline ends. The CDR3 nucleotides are TGTGCCAGTAGTCCGCACAGCAATGAGCAGTTCTTC. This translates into CASSPHSNEQFF. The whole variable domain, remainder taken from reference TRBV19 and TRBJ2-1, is DGGITQSPKYLFRKEGQNVTLSCEQNLNHDAMYWYRQDPGQGLRLIYYSQIVNDFQKGDIAEGYSVSREKKESFPLTVTSAQKNPTAFYLCASSPHSNEQFFGPGTRLTVL.

The CDR3 is CASSSPSSGANVLTF. The CDR3 DNA reads TGTGCCAGCAGCTCCCCGTCCTCTGGGGCCAACGTCCTGACTTTC. The chain has TRBV7-6 and TRBJ2-6; unclear D gene. In germline, CDR1 is SGHVS, CDR2 FNYEAQ. Between the trimmed V and J ends, which lost 4 bases and 0 bases, there was a span of 7 bases. The length of the CDR3 is 15 residues.

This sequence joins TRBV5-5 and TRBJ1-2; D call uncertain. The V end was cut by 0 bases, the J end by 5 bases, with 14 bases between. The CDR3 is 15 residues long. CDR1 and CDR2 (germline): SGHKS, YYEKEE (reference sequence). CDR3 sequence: CASSLAWADGYGYTF. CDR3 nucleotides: TGTGCCAGCAGCTTGGCTTGGGCAGATGGTTATGGCTACACCTTC.

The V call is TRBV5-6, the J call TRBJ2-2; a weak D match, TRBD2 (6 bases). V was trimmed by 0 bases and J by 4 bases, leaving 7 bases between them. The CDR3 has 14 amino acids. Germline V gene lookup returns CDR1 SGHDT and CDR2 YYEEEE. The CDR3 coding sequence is TGTGCCAGCAGCTTGGTGGGGGGCACCGGGGAGCTGTTTTTT. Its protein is CASSLVGGTGELFF.

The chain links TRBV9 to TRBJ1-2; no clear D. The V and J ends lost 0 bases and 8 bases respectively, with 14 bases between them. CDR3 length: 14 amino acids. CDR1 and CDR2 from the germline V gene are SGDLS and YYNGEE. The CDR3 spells CASSVASSVGGYTF. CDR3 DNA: TGTGCCAGCAGCGTAGCAAGCTCCGTGGGCGGCTACACCTTC.

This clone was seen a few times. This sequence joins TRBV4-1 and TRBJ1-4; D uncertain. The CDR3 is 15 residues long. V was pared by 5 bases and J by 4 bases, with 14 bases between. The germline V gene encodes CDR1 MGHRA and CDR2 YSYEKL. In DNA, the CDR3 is TGCGCCAGCAGCACCAATTCCGGGAGTAATGAAAAACTGTTTTTT. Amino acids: CASSTNSGSNEKLFF.

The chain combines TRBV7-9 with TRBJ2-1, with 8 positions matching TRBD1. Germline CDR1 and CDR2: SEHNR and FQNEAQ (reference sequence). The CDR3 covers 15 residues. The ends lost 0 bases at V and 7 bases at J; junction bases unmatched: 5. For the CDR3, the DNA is TGTGCCAGCAGCTTAGCTGGGGACAGGTGGAATGAGCAGTTCTTC. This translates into CASSLAGDRWNEQFF.

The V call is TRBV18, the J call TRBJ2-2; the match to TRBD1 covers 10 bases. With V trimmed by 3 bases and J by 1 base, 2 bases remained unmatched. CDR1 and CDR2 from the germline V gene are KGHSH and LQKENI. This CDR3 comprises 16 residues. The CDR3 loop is CASSPRTGGNTGELFF. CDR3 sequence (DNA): TGTGCCAGCTCACCCCGGACAGGGGGGAACACCGGGGAGCTGTTTTTT.

The CDR3 region is CASSLGEEQYF. CDR3 sequence (DNA): TGCGCCAGCAGCCTTGGGGAGGAGCAGTACTTC. The chain combines TRBV5-1 with TRBJ2-7, with TRBD2 as a possible D gene (5 bases). Per the germline V gene, CDR1 is SGHRS and CDR2 is YFSETQ. The CDR3 consists of 11 residues. V lost 4 bases, J lost 7 bases, and 9 bases lay in between.

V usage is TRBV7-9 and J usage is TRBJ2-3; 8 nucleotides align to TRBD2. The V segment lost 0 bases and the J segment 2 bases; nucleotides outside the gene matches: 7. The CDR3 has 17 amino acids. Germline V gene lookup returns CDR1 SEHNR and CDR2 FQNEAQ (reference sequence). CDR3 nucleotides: TGTGCCAGCAGCTTAGCGCTTAGCGGGGTGGTCACAGATACGCAGTATTTT. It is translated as CASSLALSGVVTDTQYF.

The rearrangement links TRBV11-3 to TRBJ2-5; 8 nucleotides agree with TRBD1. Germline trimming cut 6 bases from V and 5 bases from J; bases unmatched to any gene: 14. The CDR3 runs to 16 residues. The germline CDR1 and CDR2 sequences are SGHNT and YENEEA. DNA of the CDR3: TGTGCCAGCAGTCAAATGGGGCAGGGGGCAGGGGAGACCCAGTACTTC. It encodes CASSQMGQGAGETQYF.

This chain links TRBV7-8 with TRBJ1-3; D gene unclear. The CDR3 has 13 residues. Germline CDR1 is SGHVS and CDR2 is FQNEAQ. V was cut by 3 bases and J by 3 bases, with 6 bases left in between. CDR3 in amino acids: CASSFEFGNTIYF. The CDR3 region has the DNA TGTGCCAGCAGCTTCGAGTTTGGAAACACCATATATTTT.

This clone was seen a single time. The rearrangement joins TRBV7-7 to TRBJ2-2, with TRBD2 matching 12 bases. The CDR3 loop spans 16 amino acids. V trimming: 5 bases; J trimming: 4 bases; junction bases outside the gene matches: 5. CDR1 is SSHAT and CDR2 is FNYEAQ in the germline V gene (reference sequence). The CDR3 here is CASSPVLAGGTGELFF. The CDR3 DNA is TGTGCCAGCAGCCCCGTACTAGCGGGGGGCACCGGGGAGCTGTTTTTT.

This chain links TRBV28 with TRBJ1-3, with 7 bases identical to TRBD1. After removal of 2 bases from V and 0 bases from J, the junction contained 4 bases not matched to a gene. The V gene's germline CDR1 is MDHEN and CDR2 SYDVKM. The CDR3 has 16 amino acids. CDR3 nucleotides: TGTGCCAGCAGTTTAGACAGGGCTAACTCTGGAAACACCATATATTTT. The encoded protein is CASSLDRANSGNTIYF.

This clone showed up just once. As DNA, the CDR3 is TGTGCCAGCAGCTTGAAAGGGGGCGCGGGCACTGAAGCTTTCTTT. It translates to CASSLKGGAGTEAFF. V is TRBV7-3 and J is TRBJ1-1, with TRBD1 matching over 7 bases. CDR3 length equals 15 residues. After removal of 3 bases from V and 4 bases from J, the junction contained 8 bases not matched to a gene. CDR1 and CDR2 (germline): SGHTA, FQGTGA.

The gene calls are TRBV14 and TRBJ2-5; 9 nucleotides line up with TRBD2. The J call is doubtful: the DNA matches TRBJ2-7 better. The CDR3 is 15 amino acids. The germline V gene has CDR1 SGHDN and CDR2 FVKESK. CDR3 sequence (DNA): TGTGCCAGCAGCCAGTCGCTAGCGGGACCCTACGAGCAGTACTTC. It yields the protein CASSQSLAGPYEQYF.

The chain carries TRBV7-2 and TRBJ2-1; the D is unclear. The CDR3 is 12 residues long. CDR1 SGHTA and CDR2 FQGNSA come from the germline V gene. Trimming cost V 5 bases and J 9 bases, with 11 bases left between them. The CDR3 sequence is CASSLMLSEQFF. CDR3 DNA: TGTGCCAGCAGCCTAATGTTGAGTGAGCAGTTCTTC.

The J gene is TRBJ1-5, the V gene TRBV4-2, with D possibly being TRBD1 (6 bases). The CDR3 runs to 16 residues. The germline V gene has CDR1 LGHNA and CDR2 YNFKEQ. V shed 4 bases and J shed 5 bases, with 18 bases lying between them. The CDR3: CASSRGRGGRDQPQHF. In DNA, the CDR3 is TGTGCCAGCAGCCGGGGGCGCGGTGGACGAGATCAGCCCCAGCATTTT.

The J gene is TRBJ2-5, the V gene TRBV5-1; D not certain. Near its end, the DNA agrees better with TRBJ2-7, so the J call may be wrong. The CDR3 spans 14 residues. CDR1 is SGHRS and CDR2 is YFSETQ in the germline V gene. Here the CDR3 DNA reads TGCGCCAGCAGCTTGGATGCCCGGGTTCCCGAGCAGTACTTC. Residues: CASSLDARVPEQYF.

CDR3: CASSLARGQVYEQYF. Written as DNA, the CDR3 is TGCGCCAGCAGCTTGGCGAGGGGGCAGGTGTACGAGCAGTACTTC. The chain combines TRBV5-1 with TRBJ2-5, with 7 bases lining up with TRBD1. The J call may be mistaken, given a closer DNA end match to TRBJ2-7. This CDR3 has 15 amino acids. CDR1 is SGHRS, CDR2 YFSETQ, per germline.

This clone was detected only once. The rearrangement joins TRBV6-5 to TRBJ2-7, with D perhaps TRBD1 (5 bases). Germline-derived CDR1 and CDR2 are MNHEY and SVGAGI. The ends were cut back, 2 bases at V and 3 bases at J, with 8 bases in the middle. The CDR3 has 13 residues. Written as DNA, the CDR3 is TGTGCCAGCAGTTACACAGGCCACTACGAGCAGTACTTC. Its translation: CASSYTGHYEQYF.